The clone carrying this T cell receptor (beta chain) has a handful of counts. This sample is drawn from a study of blood T cell repertoires in COVID-19. Libraries were prepared by immunoSEQ multiplex PCR; TCRdb keeps only in-frame clonotypes and omits some of them. The sample yields 150,000 or so clones, about 77% seen once. The germline gives CDR1 LGHNA, CDR2 YSLEER. CDR3 size: 16 residues. Trimming at V came to 0 bases and at J to 3 bases, leaving 8 bases not matched to a gene. The gene calls are TRBV4-3 and TRBJ2-7, with TRBD2 matching over 7 bases. Specimen: peripheral blood. The clonotype was recovered from a woman in her 50s with active or convalescent COVID-19. The CDR3 region has the DNA TGCGCCAGCAGCCAAGAAAGCGGGGACCAAATCTACGAGCAGTACTTC. Protein product: CASSQESGDQIYEQYF.